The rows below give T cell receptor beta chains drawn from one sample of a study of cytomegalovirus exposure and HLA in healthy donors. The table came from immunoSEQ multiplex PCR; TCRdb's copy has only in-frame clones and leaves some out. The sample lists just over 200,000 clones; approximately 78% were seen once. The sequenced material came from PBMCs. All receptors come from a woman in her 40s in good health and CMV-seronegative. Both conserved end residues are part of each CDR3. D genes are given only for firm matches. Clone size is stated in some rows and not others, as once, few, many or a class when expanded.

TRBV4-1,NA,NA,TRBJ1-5,CASSQGPGQPQHF,TGCGCCAGCAGCCAGGGCCCAGGCCAGCCCCAGCATTTT
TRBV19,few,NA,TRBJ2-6,CASSIEGASGANVLTF,TGTGCCAGTAGTATAGAAGGGGCCTCTGGGGCCAACGTCCTGACTTTC
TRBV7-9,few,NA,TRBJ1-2,CASSRGDIGYTF,TGTGCCAGCAGCCGAGGGGACATTGGCTACACCTTC
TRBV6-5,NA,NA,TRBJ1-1,CASRGTAGTEAFF,TGTGCCAGCAGGGGGACTGCTGGGACTGAAGCTTTCTTT
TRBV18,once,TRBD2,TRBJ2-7,CASSEGLAVSYEQYF,TGTGCCAGCTCAGAGGGACTAGCGGTGAGCTACGAGCAGTACTTC
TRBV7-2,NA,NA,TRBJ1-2,CASSSLDYYGYTF,TGTGCCAGCAGCTCCCTCGACTACTATGGCTACACCTTC
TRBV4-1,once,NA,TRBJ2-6,CASSQVVSGANVLTF,TGCGCCAGCAGCCAAGTAGTCTCTGGGGCCAACGTCCTGACTTTC
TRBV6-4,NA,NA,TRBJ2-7,CASSSTRAYEQYF,TGTGCCAGCAGCTCGACTAGGGCCTACGAGCAGTACTTC
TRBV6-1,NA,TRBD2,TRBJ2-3,CASRASGYSDTQYF,TGTGCCAGCAGGGCTAGCGGTTATTCAGATACGCAGTATTTT
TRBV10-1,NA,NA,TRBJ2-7,CASSESLRGEQYF,TGCGCCAGCAGTGAGTCGTTAAGGGGCGAGCAGTACTTC
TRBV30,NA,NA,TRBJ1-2,CAWSAGGYGYTF,TGTGCCTGGAGTGCCGGAGGTTATGGCTACACCTTC
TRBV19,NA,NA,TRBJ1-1,CASSIGRNTEAFF,TGTGCCAGTAGTATAGGTAGGAACACTGAAGCTTTCTTT
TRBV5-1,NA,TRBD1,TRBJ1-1,CASSLGPGGNTEAFF,TGCGCCAGCAGCTTGGGGCCAGGGGGAAACACTGAAGCTTTCTTT
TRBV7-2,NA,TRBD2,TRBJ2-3,CASSRGLAASTDTQYF,TGTGCCAGCAGCCGCGGACTAGCGGCAAGCACAGATACGCAGTATTTT
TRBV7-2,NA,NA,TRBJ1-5,CASSLEGTLSNQPQHF,TGTGCCAGCAGCTTAGAAGGGACTCTTAGCAATCAGCCCCAGCATTTT
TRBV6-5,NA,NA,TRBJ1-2,CASSYSSRADGYTF,TGTGCCAGCAGTTACTCGAGCAGGGCCGATGGCTACACCTTC
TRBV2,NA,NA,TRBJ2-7,CASSELSADSYEQYF,TGTGCCAGCAGTGAGCTTAGCGCAGACTCCTACGAGCAGTACTTC
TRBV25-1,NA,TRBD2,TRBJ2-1,CASSGNLAGVDNEQFF,TGTGCCAGCAGTGGAAACCTAGCGGGAGTAGACAATGAGCAGTTCTTC
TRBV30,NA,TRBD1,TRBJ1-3,CAWDQGAGNTIYF,TGTGCCTGGGACCAGGGGGCTGGAAACACCATATATTTT
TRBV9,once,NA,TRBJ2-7,CASSVGGTRSDEQYF,TGTGCCAGCAGCGTAGGAGGGACAAGGAGCGACGAGCAGTACTTC
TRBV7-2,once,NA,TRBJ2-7,CASSSILGGSYEQYF,TGTGCCAGCAGCTCCATCCTCGGGGGCTCCTACGAGCAGTACTTC